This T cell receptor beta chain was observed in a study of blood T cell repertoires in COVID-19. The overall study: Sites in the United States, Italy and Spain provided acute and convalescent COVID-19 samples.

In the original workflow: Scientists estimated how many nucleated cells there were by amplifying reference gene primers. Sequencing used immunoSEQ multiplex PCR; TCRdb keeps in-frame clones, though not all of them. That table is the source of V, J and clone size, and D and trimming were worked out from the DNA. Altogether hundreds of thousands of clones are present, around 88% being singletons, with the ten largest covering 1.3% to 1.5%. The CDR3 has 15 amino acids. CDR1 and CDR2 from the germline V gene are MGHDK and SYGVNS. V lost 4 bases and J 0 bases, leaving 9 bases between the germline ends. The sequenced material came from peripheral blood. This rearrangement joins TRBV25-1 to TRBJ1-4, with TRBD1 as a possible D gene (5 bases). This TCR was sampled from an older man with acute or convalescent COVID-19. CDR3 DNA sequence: TGTGCCAGCAGTGGGACGGGGGCAACTAATGAAAAACTGTTTTTT. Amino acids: CASSGTGATNEKLFF. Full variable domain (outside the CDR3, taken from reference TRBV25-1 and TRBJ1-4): EADIYQTPRYLVIGTGKKITLECSQTMGHDKMYWYQQDPGMELHLIHYSYGVNSTEKGDLSSESTVSRIRTEHFPLTLESARPSHTSQYLCASSGTGATNEKLFFGSGTQLSVL.